This T cell receptor (beta chain) appears in the sequencing data of a study of post-analysis software for immune sequencing data. Study-wide points: Same-batch samples co-clustered strongly by F measure. Significantly decreased normalized Chao1 diversity was recorded for multiple sclerosis patients relative to controls.

A remark on this clonotype: The antigen is undetermined.

Built from TCR beta cDNA, the libraries had unique molecular identifiers in them. TCRdb called the PCR reads again in MiXCR, with one record for every CDR3 protein. The data show roughly 600,000 distinct CDR3 sequences, 44% seen once. The sequenced sample consisted of blood. This sequence originates from a girl under 18 with multiple sclerosis.

The CDR3 sequence is CASSSGDGVNEKLFF. DNA of the CDR3: TGCGCCAGCAGCTCGGGGGACGGCGTTAATGAAAAACTGTTTTTT. The V call is TRBV5-1, the J call TRBJ1-4; a weak D match, TRBD1 (5 bases). V lost 3 bases, J lost 4 bases, and 13 bases lay in between. The length of the CDR3 is 15 residues. From germline, CDR1 is SGHRS and CDR2 YFSETQ.